The rows below give T cell receptor beta chains drawn from one sample of a study of cytomegalovirus exposure and HLA in healthy donors. Method: immunoSEQ multiplex PCR; TCRdb's copy keeps in-frame clones and lacks some. This table holds 85,000 to 100,000 clones, about 60% found once. Sequenced input: PBMCs. All receptors derive from a woman in her twenties or thirties in good health and CMV-seronegative. CDR3s include the opening cysteine and the closing phenylalanine or tryptophan. D genes are given only for firm matches. Clone size is not always given. Where it is, it says once, few, many or a class for expanded clones.

TRBJ2-1	TRBV7-2	-	TRBD2	TGTGCCAGCAGCCCTTCGCTAGCGGCCTACAATGAGCAGTTCTTC	CASSPSLAAYNEQFF
TRBJ2-7	TRBV5-5	-	TRBD1	TGTGCCAGCAGCTTGGCCCGGGCAGGGGGCGGAGGCGAGCAGTACTTC	CASSLARAGGGGEQYF
TRBJ1-1	TRBV2	-	-	TGTGCCAGCAAGAGGATAGGCGCTGAAGCTTTCTTT	CASKRIGAEAFF
TRBJ2-7	TRBV11-2	-	TRBD1	TGTGCCAGCACAACAGGGGGCCCTTGGGACGAGCAGTACTTC	CASTTGGPWDEQYF
TRBJ2-5	TRBV7-2	few	TRBD2	TGTGCCAGCAGCCGCCAGTCTAGCGGCGAGACCCAGTACTTC	CASSRQSSGETQYF
TRBJ2-1	TRBV5-1	-	TRBD1	TGCGCCAGCAGACCGGGACAGGGGCTGAATGAGCAGTTCTTC	CASRPGQGLNEQFF
TRBJ2-3	TRBV28	-	TRBD2	TGTGCCAGCACCTTTAGCGGGAGGGAAACAGATACGCAGTATTTT	CASTFSGRETDTQYF
TRBJ1-1	TRBV28	-	TRBD1	TGTGCCAGCAGTTTACCCATATCAAAATTACAGGGGGGAACTGAAGCTTTCTTT	CASSLPISKLQGGTEAFF
TRBJ1-2	TRBV10-3	once	-	TGTGCCATCAGTGACCACAGGGCCTTCTATGGCTACACCTTC	CAISDHRAFYGYTF
TRBJ1-2	TRBV5-4	-	-	TGTGCCAGCAGCTTGCAGGCCACTAACTATGGCTACACCTTC	CASSLQATNYGYTF
TRBJ2-5	TRBV7-7	-	TRBD2	TGTGCCAGCAGCTTAGTAGCGGGGGGAAAGACCCAGTACTTC	CASSLVAGGKTQYF
TRBJ1-1	TRBV7-9	few	-	TGTGCCAGCAGCTTAGTACCGGGAGGGGCGGGGAACACTGAAGCTTTCTTT	CASSLVPGGAGNTEAFF
TRBJ2-3	TRBV25-1	-	TRBD2	TGTGCCAGCAGCCGGGGGGGGCGGACAGATACGCAGTATTTT	CASSRGGRTDTQYF
TRBJ1-4	TRBV5-1	-	-	TGCGCCAGCAGCTGGAGGGGCCGAGGAAATGAAAAACTGTTTTTT	CASSWRGRGNEKLFF
TRBJ2-1	TRBV2	-	-	TGTGCCAGCAGTGAAAGATTCGGCGGACTCGATGAGCAGTTCTTC	CASSERFGGLDEQFF
TRBJ2-1	TRBV10-1	-	TRBD2	TGCGCCAGCAGTTCTAGCGGGGGTTACAATGAGCAGTTCTTC	CASSSSGGYNEQFF